This section outlines one T cell receptor beta chain sequence together with its context. No antigen is known for it. These data come from a study of T cell clonotyping in hematopoietic cell transplantation. The study, taken as a whole, reports: No sorting was done, leaving CD4 and CD8 contributions mixed. Few recipient clonotypes overlapped donors; over 95% were de novo at given depth. Recipient TCR diversity dropped after transplant; expanded clonotypes rose from day 30 to 180.

Measured with immunoSEQ multiplex PCR; TCRdb has only the in-frame clones, and not every one. The sample includes 46,000 or so clones, 70% to 90% of them seen just once. Time point defined: recipient sample about 28 days before transplant, after cytoreduction. CDR1 and CDR2 from the germline V gene are MDHEN and SYDVKM. V was clipped by 5 bases and J by 4 bases; unmatched bases: 10. This CDR3 spans 16 amino acids. The chain recombines TRBV28 with TRBJ2-2; 7 nucleotides line up with TRBD1. This TCR derives from a man aged 55 to 69 with biphenotypic leukemia. Some clones in this sample may be carry-over from other donors' samples. Sequencing was performed on peripheral blood mononuclear cells, taken before stem cell transplant. The CDR3 reads CASSHRTGAGTGELFF. In DNA form, the CDR3 reads TGTGCCAGCAGTCATCGCACAGGGGCGGGCACCGGGGAGCTGTTTTTT.